This TCR beta chain was recovered during a study of blood T cells in healthy people across ages. Study-wide points: Per million T cells, the diversity of TCR beta decreased roughly linearly as age advanced. The authors considered diversity estimates from one million T cells to be underestimates.

Primers used in a second PCR of roughly 6 to 11 cycles were a sample-barcoded 5' primer and a J-beta primer mix. Via MiXCR, TCRdb re-called the 5' RACE reads, giving one row per CDR3 protein. The data contain about 1 million distinct CDR3 sequences, more than 35% of them singletons. Trimming shortened V by 10 bases and J by 10 bases, and 14 bases separated the two germline ends. The V gene's germline CDR1 is MNHNS and CDR2 SASEGT. The CDR3 is 12 residues long. This clonotype has more than one count but fewer than ten. The antigen is unknown. Each donor supplied 8 to 10 milliliters of peripheral blood. Extracted total RNA amounted to at least 5.5 micrograms for each sample.

This receptor was taken from a woman aged 60 to 75 in good health. The sequenced sample was blood. This rearrangement joins TRBV6-1 to TRBJ1-6, with D unresolved. The CDR3 reads CATRAGESPLHF. CDR3 DNA sequence: TGTGCCACTCGGGCGGGAGAATCACCCCTCCACTTT.